Each of the 19 T cell receptor beta chains below was sequenced from the same sample in a study of blood T cell repertoires in COVID-19. This table comes from immunoSEQ multiplex PCR, and its TCRdb copy is limited to in-frame clones, with some not included. The sample holds roughly 250,000 clones, around 84% seen once. The sequenced sample was peripheral blood. Receptors originate from a woman in her 40s who had recovered from COVID-19.

The CDR3 DNA is TGTGCCAGCAGCACGACTAGCGGCGAGCAGTACTTC. Translation: CASSTTSGEQYF. The chain uses TRBV12-3 or TRBV12-4 and TRBJ2-7, with 9 bases aligning to TRBD2. CDR3 length: 12 residues. J gave up 6 bases and V 6 bases, and 3 bases lay outside the gene matches.

J is TRBJ1-1 and V is TRBV24-1, with TRBD1 as a possible D gene (5 bases). Trimming took off 4 bases at V and 0 bases at J, with 11 bases between the two ends. The germline V gene has CDR1 KGHDR and CDR2 SFDVKD. The CDR3 runs 15 residues. CDR3 sequence: CATSDGTSMNTEAFF. The CDR3 nucleotides read TGTGCCACCAGTGACGGGACTTCCATGAACACTGAAGCTTTCTTT.

This chain links TRBV4-1 with TRBJ1-2, with D perhaps matching TRBD1 (6 bases). Trimming stripped 2 bases from V and 1 base from J, with 17 bases between. CDR1 and CDR2 from the germline V gene are MGHRA and YSYEKL. This CDR3 region has 17 residues. This CDR3 reads CASSQWTVRDNNYGYTF. DNA for the CDR3: TGCGCCAGCAGCCAATGGACAGTCCGGGATAATAACTATGGCTACACCTTC.

This chain links TRBV18 with TRBJ1-1, with 10 bases aligning to TRBD1. Germline V gene lookup returns CDR1 KGHSH and CDR2 LQKENI. This CDR3 region has 16 residues. Trimming cost V 2 bases and J 1 base; bases outside gene matches: 4. This chain's CDR3 is CASSPSGDRGNTEAFF. For the CDR3, the DNA is TGTGCCAGCTCACCATCCGGGGACAGGGGGAACACTGAAGCTTTCTTT.

CDR3 in DNA: TGTGCCAGCAGTTACAACGGTTTCTCTGAAGCTTTCTTT. Amino acids: CASSYNGFSEAFF. The chain uses TRBV6-2 or TRBV6-3 and TRBJ1-1; no definite D call. V lost 2 bases, J lost 6 bases, and 10 bases lay in between. Germline assignment: CDR1 MNHEY and CDR2 SVGEGT. The CDR3 totals 13 residues.

The chain couples TRBV5-4 to TRBJ2-3; the match to TRBD2 covers 9 bases. CDR3 length: 16 residues. J lost 5 bases, V lost 2 bases, and 9 bases had no gene match. Germline-derived CDR1 and CDR2 are SGHNT and YYREEE (reference sequence). CDR3: CASSLKRGDPIDTQYF. The CDR3 DNA reads TGTGCCAGCAGCTTAAAGCGGGGGGACCCTATAGATACGCAGTATTTT.

The gene calls are TRBV12-3 or TRBV12-4 and TRBJ2-5; 7 bases are shared with TRBD1. V was clipped by 4 bases and J by 7 bases; unmatched bases: 3. The CDR3 covers 12 residues. CDR3 sequence reads: CASSWAGGTQYF. CDR3 sequence (DNA): TGTGCCAGCAGTTGGGCAGGGGGGACCCAGTACTTC.

CDR3 region: CSVEDWNGDEAFF. The CDR3 DNA follows: TGCAGCGTTGAAGATTGGAACGGGGATGAAGCTTTCTTT. J is TRBJ1-1 and V is TRBV29-1; no clear D. Germline CDR1 SQVTM, CDR2 ANQGSEA. V shed 0 bases and J shed 7 bases, with 12 bases lying between them. There are 13 residues in the CDR3.

The chain employs TRBV7-2 and TRBJ2-5, with a weak D call TRBD2 (5 bases). Germline CDR1 SGHTA, CDR2 FQGNSA. V was pared by 4 bases and J by 2 bases, with 11 bases between. The CDR3 is 14 amino acids. The chain's CDR3 is CASSSLAGQETQYF. In DNA, the CDR3 is TGTGCCAGCAGCTCCCTCGCGGGTCAAGAGACCCAGTACTTC.

This chain joins TRBV19 and TRBJ1-5; D perhaps matches TRBD1 (5 bases). V lost 5 bases to trimming and J lost 2 bases, with 13 bases between them. CDR3 size: 15 residues. The V gene's germline CDR1 is LNHDA and CDR2 SQIVND (reference sequence). CDR3 DNA: TGTGCCAGTAGTTTCACAGGCGGGGGCAATCAGCCCCAGCATTTT. Translating it yields CASSFTGGGNQPQHF.

The V gene is TRBV7-9, the J gene TRBJ2-7; perhaps TRBD1 as D (6 bases). From germline, CDR1 is SEHNR and CDR2 FQNEAQ (reference sequence). The CDR3 extends over 15 amino acids. Trimming shortened V by 6 bases and J by 3 bases, and 18 bases separated the two germline ends. Written as DNA, the CDR3 is TGTGCCAGCAGTCCCATTACCGGGACATACTACGAGCAGTACTTC. It yields the protein CASSPITGTYYEQYF.

This chain links TRBV11-3 with TRBJ1-2; D is ambiguous. Trimming removed 3 bases from V and 2 bases from J, with 4 bases in between. The CDR3 runs to 12 residues. The germline V gene encodes CDR1 SGHNT and CDR2 YENEEA. The chain's CDR3 is CASSFQNYGYTF. CDR3 coding DNA: TGTGCCAGCAGCTTTCAGAACTATGGCTACACCTTC.

The rearrangement joins TRBV27 to TRBJ1-1; TRBD1 might be the D (5 bases). The germline gives CDR1 MNHEY, CDR2 SMNVEV (reference sequence). The CDR3 has 14 residues. Trimming removed 1 base at V and 4 bases at J, with 10 bases between. CDR3 residues: CASSLYRGPTEAFF. The CDR3 nucleotides are TGTGCCAGCAGTTTATATAGGGGTCCCACTGAAGCTTTCTTT.

This chain joins TRBV30 and TRBJ1-1; no clear D gene. Per germline, CDR1 GTSNPN and CDR2 SVGIG (reference sequence). The V and J ends lost 1 base and 7 bases respectively, with 10 bases between them. This CDR3 is built from 12 residues. The CDR3 nucleotides are TGTGCCTGGAGTGCAATGAGCTTTGAAGCTTTCTTT. Translating gives CAWSAMSFEAFF. Based on the CDR3 plus reference TRBV30 and TRBJ1-1, the full variable domain is SQTIHQWPATLVQPVGSPLSLECTVEGTSNPNLYWYRQAAGRGLQLLFYSVGIGQISSEVPQNLSASRPQDRQFILSSKKLLLSDSGFYLCAWSAMSFEAFFGQGTRLTVV.

The CDR3 DNA is TGTGCCAGCAGCAGACAGGGAGCCACCCTCCACTTT. Translating it yields CASSRQGATLHF. The V gene is TRBV6-5, the J gene TRBJ1-6, with 7 bases aligning to TRBD1. With V trimmed by 6 bases and J by 14 bases, 7 bases remained unmatched. The V gene's germline CDR1 is MNHEY and CDR2 SVGAGI. There are 12 residues in the CDR3.

This chain links TRBV3-1 (or the pseudogene TRBV3-2) with TRBJ2-7; the match to TRBD1 covers 7 bases. Trimming cost V 2 bases and J 6 bases; bases outside gene matches: 7. This CDR3 is built from 14 residues. The germline V gene has CDR1 LGHDT and CDR2 YNNKEL (reference sequence). CDR3 nucleotides: TGTGCCAGCAGCCAAAACAGGGGAAGGAGCGAGCAGTACTTC. It is translated as CASSQNRGRSEQYF.

This sequence joins TRBV18 and TRBJ2-5; a possible D gene is TRBD2 (6 bases). This CDR3 has 15 amino acids. Germline assignment: CDR1 KGHSH and CDR2 LQKENI. The ends were cut back, 3 bases at V and 0 bases at J, with 11 bases in the middle. CDR3 DNA sequence: TGTGCCAGCTCACCGGGACTTTTGTACCAAGAGACCCAGTACTTC. Translating it yields CASSPGLLYQETQYF.

The V gene is TRBV5-1, the J gene TRBJ2-3, with 15 bases identical to TRBD2. The length of the CDR3 is 15 residues. V shed 5 bases, J shed 6 bases, and the junction held 4 bases outside the gene matches. Per the germline V gene, CDR1 is SGHRS and CDR2 is YFSETQ. CDR3 coding DNA: TGCGCCAGCAGTACCGGGACTAGCGGGGGGGATACGCAGTATTTT. Amino acids: CASSTGTSGGDTQYF.

V is TRBV18 and J is TRBJ1-2; 8 bases are shared with TRBD1. The CDR3 runs 16 residues. Germline V CDR1 and CDR2: KGHSH, LQKENI. V gave up 5 bases and J gave up 6 bases; unmatched junction bases: 14. The CDR3 DNA reads as TGTGCCAGCTCAAGTCGGGACCTTGACAGGGGCCATGGCTACACCTTC. It yields the protein CASSSRDLDRGHGYTF.